The source of this T cell receptor (beta chain) is a study of T cells in tuberculosis. Sample time point: new active TB diagnosis, blood taken before or within 7 days of starting treatment. Per the germline V gene, CDR1 is SGHNT and CDR2 is YYREEE (reference sequence). The CDR3 contains 13 residues. The V and J ends lost 4 bases and 5 bases respectively, with 12 bases between them. Sequencing used immunoSEQ multiplex PCR; TCRdb keeps in-frame clones, though not all of them. The table includes approximately 31,000 clones, approximately 85% detected once. The TCR sequence derives from an adult with tuberculosis. The source was PBMCs, collected at tuberculosis diagnosis. The chain recombines TRBV5-4 with TRBJ2-5, with D possibly matching TRBD1 (6 bases). CDR3 amino acids: CASSRTGLETQYF. CDR3 coding DNA: TGTGCCAGCAGCCGTACAGGGTTGGAGACCCAGTACTTC.